This T cell receptor (beta chain) was captured in a study of T cell responses to AZD1222 COVID-19 vaccine. This CDR3 region has 15 residues. Germline values: CDR1 MDHEN, CDR2 SYDVKM. V lost 1 base and J lost 9; bases outside the gene matches: 5. Profiling relied on immunoSEQ multiplex PCR, and the TCRdb table lists in-frame clones only, not all of them. Of around 100,000 clones listed, about 86% are singletons. This receptor was taken from an adult in good health. This chain uses TRBV28 with TRBJ1-6, with 8 nucleotides matching TRBD1. Material: peripheral blood, obtained on day 0 of AZD1222 vaccination. Here the CDR3 DNA reads TGTGCCAGCAGTTTATCACAGGGGGGGATTTCACCCCTCCACTTT. Its translation is CASSLSQGGISPLHF.